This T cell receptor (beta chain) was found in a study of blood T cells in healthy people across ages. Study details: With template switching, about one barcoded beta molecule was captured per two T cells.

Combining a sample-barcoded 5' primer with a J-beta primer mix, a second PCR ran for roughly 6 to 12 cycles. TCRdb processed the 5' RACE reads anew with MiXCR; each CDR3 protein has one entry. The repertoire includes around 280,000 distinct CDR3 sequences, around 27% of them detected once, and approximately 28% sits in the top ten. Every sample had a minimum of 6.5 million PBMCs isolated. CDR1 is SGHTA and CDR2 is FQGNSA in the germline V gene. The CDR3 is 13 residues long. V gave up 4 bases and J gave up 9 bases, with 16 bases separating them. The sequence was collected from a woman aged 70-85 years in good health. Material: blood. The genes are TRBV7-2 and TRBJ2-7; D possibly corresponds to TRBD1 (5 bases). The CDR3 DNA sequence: TGTGCCAGCAGCTACACCAATTCTAGGGGGCAGTACTTC. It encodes CASSYTNSRGQYF. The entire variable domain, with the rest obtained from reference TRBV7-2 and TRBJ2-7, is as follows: GAGVSQSPSNKVTEKGKDVELRCDPISGHTALYWYRQSLGQGLEFLIYFQGNSAPDKSGLPSDRFSAERTGGSVSTLTIQRTQQEDSAVYLCASSYTNSRGQYFGPGTRLTVT.